The source of this T cell receptor beta chain is a study of blood T cell repertoires in COVID-19 (dated by TCRdb to 2020 to 2021). For the wider study: Collaborator samples came from the United States, Italy and Spain and covered acute and convalescent phases of COVID-19. The prospective study material was composed of cDNA or gDNA derived from T cells, B-cell-depleted T cells, or PBMCs. The dataset comprised deeply sampled blood TCRbeta repertoires from subjects exposed to, actively infected with, or recovered from COVID-19. A freely available public database, intended as a resource for researchers studying the immune response to SARS-CoV-2, is where the repertoires were released. Samples were obtained from the ongoing ImmuneRACE study (first 160 participants) and from 1,254 subjects provided by 6 global collaborators. Nearly every sample came with metadata listing a de-identified subject ID, COVID-19 status, age in years and sex. Where available, HLA class I and class II types were taken from metadata supplied by the sample provider and were not determined by assay-based typing.

Regarding this clone: Its specific antigen is unknown. One base away there is no much larger clone; base qualities are not given.

Here is what the overall study found, with its caveats: Clinical and demographic metadata were provided uncurated, with the amount varying by source and participant.

Whole blood was collected in K2EDTA tubes by collaborating institutions according to the institutions' own protocols. Collaborator samples were shipped for TCRbeta analysis as frozen whole blood, isolated PBMCs, or DNA extracted from either sample type. The germline V gene (reference sequence) supplies CDR1 SGHKS and CDR2 YYEKEE. V and J lose 5 bases and 1 base, and a span of 12 bases separates them. CDR3 length: 15 amino acids, cysteine to phenylalanine. The retained sequence is limited to the CDR3, 45 bases, with the frame set at the first base. TCRbeta CDR3 regions were amplified from genomic DNA using the immunoSEQ Assay, a bias-controlled multiplex PCR. The authors' pipeline ran thus. Nucleated cell counts per sample were estimated from amplification of reference gene primers within the assay. To quantify the absolute abundance of each unique TCRbeta CDR3 rearrangement, sequence reads were collapsed and filtered. For each sample, productive Simpson clonality was calculated as the square root of Simpson's diversity index across productive rearrangements. TCRdb carries this immuneACCESS record with in-frame sequences only. Its versions omit some clonotypes, under half of them owing to an unresolved V gene in the studies checked, with the rest unexplained. The V and J calls and the clone size are those of that table, but D and trimming were determined from the DNA. A total of tens of thousands of clones appear in this sample, under 70% of them only once. The ten largest clones take up around 10% of the sample.

The V and J segments used are TRBV5-5 and TRBJ2-2; the D segment could be TRBD1, given 6 matching bases. The sequence came from a woman between 70 and 85 years old with acute or convalescent COVID-19. The sequenced sample was peripheral blood. The CDR3 amino acid sequence is: CASRLTGQNTGELFF. The bases are TGTGCCAGCAGACTAACGGGACAGAACACCGGGGAGCTGTTTTTT.